This is a list of T cell receptor beta chains from one sample in a study of T-cell reconstitution after alpha-beta-depleted transplantation in children. Via MiXCR, TCRdb re-called the PCR reads, giving one row per CDR3 protein. The profile shows around 230,000 distinct CDR3 sequences, approximately 17% of them singletons. The material sequenced was PBMCs, mostly from graft donor cells, taken 360 days after TCRalphabeta/CD19-depleted stem cell transplant. The receptors shown here come from a male patient under 10 years old who had a stem cell transplant for acute lymphoblastic leukemia, so the T cells may come from the graft donor. Each CDR3 is given with its conserved first and last residue. A D gene is named only where the DNA matches it firmly. Some rows have no size entry. The others give once, few or many, or a class for an expanded clone.

clone size	V gene	J gene	D gene	CDR3 DNA	CDR3 protein
-	TRBV6-1	TRBJ1-1	TRBD1	TGTGCCAGCAGCTTCCAGGGGGGCACTGAAGCTTTCTTT	CASSFQGGTEAFF
-	TRBV7-8	TRBJ2-7	-	TGTGCCAGCAGCTCGCAGGGGGGGGGCCTCATCTACGAGCAGTACTTC	CASSSQGGGLIYEQYF
many	TRBV5-6	TRBJ2-1	TRBD1	TGTGCCAGCAGATCCGGGACAGGGAATGAGCAGTTCTTC	CASRSGTGNEQFF
-	TRBV9	TRBJ2-4	-	TGTGCCAGCAGCGTAGAGGCAGGGATTTGGGGAGCCAAAAACATTCAGTACTTC	CASSVEAGIWGAKNIQYF
few	TRBV29-1	TRBJ2-1	TRBD2	TGCAGCGTTGGGACCTCCGGGACTAGCGTATACAATGAGCAGTTCTTC	CSVGTSGTSVYNEQFF
few	TRBV10-3	TRBJ2-5	-	TGTGCCATCAGTTCTACTCAGTTTCAAGAGACCCAGTACTTC	CAISSTQFQETQYF
many	TRBV10-1	TRBJ2-1	-	TGCGCCAGCAGTGAGTCTGGGGGCACTTACAATGAGCAGTTCTTC	CASSESGGTYNEQFF
-	TRBV6-1	TRBJ1-2	TRBD1	TGTGCCAGCAGTCGACAGGGTATGGATGGCTACACCTTC	CASSRQGMDGYTF
-	TRBV12-3/TRBV12-4	TRBJ1-4	-	TGTGCCAGCAGTACCCCAGGGCGCACTAATGAAAAACTGTTTTTT	CASSTPGRTNEKLFF
few	TRBV5-1	TRBJ2-3	TRBD2	TGCGCCAGCAGAGTCCCGGCAGCGGGGGCAACAGATACGCAGTATTTT	CASRVPAAGATDTQYF
-	TRBV19	TRBJ1-1	-	TGTGCCAGTAGTATTGTGCCTGGACAGAGGATGAACACTGAAGCTTTCTTT	CASSIVPGQRMNTEAFF
few	TRBV6-2/TRBV6-3	TRBJ2-7	TRBD1	TGTGCCAGCAGTAAACAAACCGGGACAGTCTACGAGCAGTACTTC	CASSKQTGTVYEQYF
few	TRBV4-2	TRBJ2-7	TRBD2	TGTGCCAGCAGCCGATACTTGACTAGCAGCGACGAGCAGTACTTC	CASSRYLTSSDEQYF
few	TRBV28	TRBJ2-7	-	TGTGCCAGCAGTTTGATTCCTGTCTCCTACGAGCAGTACTTC	CASSLIPVSYEQYF
few	TRBV5-1	TRBJ2-6	-	TGCGCCAGCAGCTTCATGAGGTCTGGGGCCAACGTCCTGACTTTC	CASSFMRSGANVLTF
-	TRBV11-1	TRBJ2-1	-	TGTGCCAGCAGCCACTTAATGGGGATTGGCGGGGGGCCAGGGGGTGAGCAGTTCTTC	CASSHLMGIGGGPGGEQFF
few	TRBV7-9	TRBJ2-7	TRBD2	TGTGCCAGCAGCTTACGGGGGGAAGCCGAGCAGTACTTC	CASSLRGEAEQYF
-	TRBV5-1	TRBJ2-2	-	TGCGCCAGCAGCGTGGGACGGATAAACACCGGGGAGCTGTTTTTT	CASSVGRINTGELFF
-	TRBV7-9	TRBJ1-2	-	TGTGCCAGCAGCTCCCCGACAAGTAACTATGGCTACACCTTC	CASSSPTSNYGYTF
many	TRBV7-3	TRBJ1-5	TRBD1	TGTGCCAGCAGCCTATTCCGGACAGGAAAGGATAGCAATCAGCCCCAGCATTTT	CASSLFRTGKDSNQPQHF
few	TRBV12-3/TRBV12-4	TRBJ1-2	-	TGTGCCAGCAGTTTGGAGTCCTGGCCTCGGGAGCGCTACACCTTC	CASSLESWPRERYTF
-	TRBV18	TRBJ2-7	-	TGTGCCAGCTCCCCGGGGAGGGAGCAGTACTTC	CASSPGREQYF
many	TRBV12-3/TRBV12-4	TRBJ2-3	-	TGTGCCAGCACGGCTCTCAAGACAGATACGCAGTATTTT	CASTALKTDTQYF
many	TRBV5-1	TRBJ2-3	-	TGCGCCAGCAGCTTGGGGCTAGCGACAGATACGCAGTATTTT	CASSLGLATDTQYF
few	TRBV5-1	TRBJ2-7	TRBD1	TGCGCCAGCAGACACAACCGGGACAGGGGGGTCGAGCAGTACTTC	CASRHNRDRGVEQYF
-	TRBV7-3	TRBJ2-1	TRBD2	TGTGCCAGCAGCTCATGGGGACTAGCGGGGCGGCAGGGATACAATGAGCAGTTCTTC	CASSSWGLAGRQGYNEQFF
few	TRBV6-2/TRBV6-3	TRBJ2-5	-	TGTGCCAGCAGTTACACCCCATTGGCGGCAGAGACCCAGTACTTC	CASSYTPLAAETQYF
-	TRBV7-9	TRBJ2-7	-	TGTGCCAGCAGCCATGGCCCCCAGCCCCAATACGAGCAGTACTTC	CASSHGPQPQYEQYF
-	TRBV12-3/TRBV12-4	TRBJ2-7	-	TGTGCCAGCAGCCCGGCCGGGACAATTTACGAGCAGTACTTC	CASSPAGTIYEQYF
many	TRBV25-1	TRBJ2-6	-	TGTGCCAGCAGTGGCGGGGATAGCTCTGGGGCCAACGTCCTGACTTTC	CASSGGDSSGANVLTF
-	TRBV30	TRBJ2-5	TRBD1	TGTGCCTGGAGTGCTAGACAGGGAGAGACCCAGTACTTC	CAWSARQGETQYF
-	TRBV3-1	TRBJ2-1	-	TGTGCCAGCAGCCAAGACGGACAGTTATACAATGAGCAGTTCTTC	CASSQDGQLYNEQFF
-	TRBV27	TRBJ1-1	TRBD1	TGTGCCAGCAGTTTACACGGACAGGGGACTGAAGCTTTCTTT	CASSLHGQGTEAFF
-	TRBV10-3	TRBJ1-2	-	TGTGCCATCAGGAGACAAGCCAACTATGGCTACACCTTC	CAIRRQANYGYTF
-	TRBV7-2	TRBJ2-7	-	TGTGCCAGCAGCTTATCAGGTGGTATACATGGAGAGCAGTACTTC	CASSLSGGIHGEQYF
-	TRBV5-5	TRBJ1-1	-	TGTGCCAGCAGCTTGGACACGAACACTGAAGCTTTCTTT	CASSLDTNTEAFF
many	TRBV29-1	TRBJ2-2	-	TGCAGCGTTGAGGCTAACACCGGGGAGCTGTTTTTT	CSVEANTGELFF
many	TRBV3-1	TRBJ1-5	TRBD1	TGTGCCAGCAGCCACGCAGGGGGTGGTCAGCCCCAGCATTTT	CASSHAGGGQPQHF
-	TRBV20-1	TRBJ1-2	-	TGCAGTGCTAGGGACAGATATGGCTACACCTTC	CSARDRYGYTF
many	TRBV5-1	TRBJ1-1	-	TGCGCCAGCAGCGCGGGGTTGGATGGGGGCAGCTTGAACACTGAAGCTTTCTTT	CASSAGLDGGSLNTEAFF